A single T cell receptor beta chain is shown here with its context. Its antigen is unknown. One base away there is no much larger clone; base qualities are not given. The data originate from a study of long-term antiretroviral therapy in people with HIV (dated by TCRdb to between 2021 and 2022). Regarding the study in general: The earliest samples were collected approximately a decade before the 2015 WHO recommendation for immediate ART, a period when ART was typically delayed until CD4 counts fell. No cross-contamination during QIAcube processing was seen in test extractions of a monoclonal T-cell line run alongside a few dozen polyclonal samples. A total of roughly 200 cryopreserved PBMC samples came from approximately 30 adults with confirmed HIV infection and were collected serially over a mean of around 6 years (range 1-12). This retrospective serial study examined whether starting ART and sustained HIV suppression were associated with changes in the composition and diversity of the TRB repertoire in peripheral blood. About two fifths of the roughly 30 participants with HIV were female. Study-level results and caveats: A significant increase in TRB diversity was found to be associated with ART initiation, although TRB diversity was observed to remain significantly below that of transplant donor controls even after long-term ART. Because cell numbers in pre-ART samples were limited, unsorted PBMC were profiled instead of sorted CD4+ and CD8+ T cells. CDR3 length ranges in HIV repertoires were narrower than in controls, and network structure suggested an antigen-experienced repertoire with only a slight naive shift after ART. Because PBMC availability was limited, only the TCR beta chain was sequenced, with no alpha chain pairing. Inferences about post-ART repertoire changes were limited because no data were available on ART adherence, viral resistance or therapy changes. Samples dated from the mid-2000s to the late 2010s, and the ART regimens used may be less effective than current ones. Expanded TRB clones identified before ART initiation dominated the repertoire at all time points, although this dominance fluctuated and declined in many PLHIV after ART.

The germline V gene sets CDR1 to SNHLY and CDR2 to FYNNEI. Counted from cysteine to phenylalanine, this CDR3 has 11 amino acids. Only the CDR3 DNA stays, 33 bases, in frame from base 1. V gives up 6 bases and J gives up 5 bases, and the segment between their germline ends measures 8 bases. Sequencing of the TRB variable region was done with the immunoSEQ hsTCRB v3.0 assay at survey level resolution. TRB sequencing targeted a depth of about 40,000-50,000 T-cell genomes per sample. An Illumina MiSeq with a v3 150-cycle kit was used to sequence the pooled TRB libraries. The original methods were these. Repertoire analysis was performed in R inside a reproducible Nextflow workflow that covered QC, data transformation and analysis. Custom analyses were implemented in LymphoSeq2, an R package for AIRR-Seq data exploration. A handful of samples that produced fewer than 5000 total TRB sequences were removed, so under 200 HIV repertoires were analyzed. Of the roughly 180 retained HIV repertoires, 55 to 60 were collected before and about 130 after ART initiation. Each repertoire was downsampled to 5000 TRB nucleotide sequences, and summary statistics were averaged across 100 downsampling iterations. The analysis kept only TRB sequences whose CDR3 regions were at least seven amino acids long. Diversity was assessed using a clonality score derived from Shannon entropy and using the Gini coefficient. In repertoire networks, the top 5000 CDR3 amino acid sequences were linked whenever an edit distance of one separated two sequences. Antigen specificity groups and MHC restriction were predicted for TRB CDR3 amino acid sequences with GLIPH2. To flag known CMV, EBV, HIV or tissue antigen associations, CDR3 amino acid sequences were matched against VDJdb and McPAS-TCR. Pre-ART, post-ART and control groups were compared with Wilcoxon signed-rank tests and Holm-Bonferroni correction. TCRdb holds this immuneACCESS table with in-frame rearrangements only. Some clones are missing; in checked studies, unresolved V genes explain under half, and the rest has no known cause. Clone size and V and J calls were adopted from that table, with D and trimming inferred from the DNA. For this sample the table gives approximately 29,000 clones, of which 75% to 95% were detected only once. 4% to 5.5% of the sample rests with the top ten.

To be included, a participant needed at least one PBMC sample from before ART initiation plus at least two post-ART samples. Treatment was received in the United States of America by all participants with HIV. Before DNA extraction, cryopreserved samples containing roughly 0.9-10 million PBMC were thawed and washed. At the time of the earliest PBMC sample for each participant with HIV, ages ranged from roughly 23 to 60 years. PBMC samples from each participant spanned 1-4 timepoints before ART initiation and 2-8 timepoints after ART initiation, with a median of 7 samples. For every participant, serial HIV viral load, CD4+ T-cell count, ART history and demographic data were obtained. A Qiagen kit on a QIAcube was used to extract genomic DNA from unsorted PBMC, with samples processed in batches of 12.

The input for sequencing was unsorted PBMCs, taken 5 to 5.5 years after starting antiretroviral therapy. This clonotype was sampled from a woman between 40 and 50 years old with HIV. Recombination connected TRBV2 to TRBJ2-7, with the D gene too uncertain to name. The nucleotide sequence reads TGTGCCAGCAGCCAGATGGACGAGCAGTACTTC. Its protein reads: CASSQMDEQYF.